This T cell receptor (beta chain) appears in the sequencing data of a study of T cell repertoires in cytomegalovirus infection. Study in general: Indications came from public TCR beta signatures; they pointed to CMV infection and to a matching HLA type.

TCRdb redid the calling of the reads with MiXCR, one entry per CDR3 protein. The sample contains 30,000 to 40,000 distinct CDR3 sequences, just over 50% of which appear only once. Trimming left V 8 bases short and J 0 bases short, with 8 bases between. The CDR3 length is 14 residues. Germline CDR1 is MNHEY and CDR2 is SMNVEV (reference sequence). Comments on this clonotype: The target antigen is unknown.

Whole-study findings and limits: Summed public TCR beta family frequency identified CMV carriers bearing the relevant HLA.

The sequence was obtained from a human donor in good health (CMV status not recorded). Some clones in this sample may be carry-over from other donors' samples. V gene TRBV27 combines with J gene TRBJ1-6; unclear D gene. The sequences come from CD8+ T cells from cultured PBMCs, collected from culture after CMV antigen stimulation. In nucleotides, the CDR3 is TGTGCCAGCTCCCGGAGCTCCTATAATTCACCCCTCCACTTT. It translates to CASSRSSYNSPLHF.